The entry below gives a single TCR beta chain sequence along with its context. This clonotype was counted at least ten times. The clone's antigen remains unknown. The record has no base qualities; no much larger clone is one base away. These data come from a study of naive and memory T cell subsets (dated by TCRdb to about 2017). About the full investigation: An open-source, UMI-based TCR alpha and beta sequencing pipeline was applied to sorted naive and memory peripheral blood T cell subsets. Complete agreement was observed between the functional CMV T cell responses and the IgG serology results. RNA was DNase-treated and reverse transcribed with TCR constant-region primers, mostly using SuperScript III.

TCR alpha and beta chain libraries were amplified separately from the second PCR step onward. To determine each donor's CMV status, fresh PBMCs were stimulated overnight with CMV viral lysate, and IFNgamma production from CD4+ T cells was then assessed. Using Miltenyi beads, CD4 T cells were first positively selected, and CD8 T cells were then positively selected from the CD4-negative fraction. Cells were stained for CD3, CD4, CD8, CD45RA, CD27 and a live/dead dye and were sorted on a BD Aria II into four subsets based on CD45RA and CD27. A few healthy volunteers provided blood, and each donor's sample was split into CD4 and CD8 T cells and then further divided into four differentiation subsets. Roughly 0.13 L of peripheral blood was collected from each donor, and PBMC were isolated by Ficoll-Paque PLUS density-gradient centrifugation. Sorted cells were lysed in RLT buffer, after which RNA was extracted using a Qiagen RNeasy kit and stored at -80 degrees C.

CDR1 and CDR2, looked up from the germline V gene, are SGHTA and FQGNSA. Measured from the cysteine to the phenylalanine, the CDR3 is 14 residues long. Only the CDR3 portion is preserved as DNA: 42 bases, with reading frame beginning at the first base. A distance of 14 bases separates the germline ends of V and J, which lose 5 bases and 4 bases respectively. What the research found in general, with its limitations: TCR abundance followed a power law whose exponent differed between naive and memory subsets but was consistent across the three individuals. Each clonotype was defined as a single alpha or beta chain sequence rather than as a paired alpha/beta receptor. RNA-based TCR counts may be influenced by expression changes linked to T cell activation and differentiation. Following error correction, more than 95% of naive TCR sequences occurred only once, which made naive abundance distributions much steeper than those of memory subsets. No ground truth was available to validate the repertoire findings for the naive and memory subsets. In both CD4 and CD8 cells, going from naive through CM, EM and EMRA, the Gini index went up while Shannon and inverse Simpson diversity went down.

Library generation was performed with UMI-ligation and nested PCR. An equimolar mix of two oligonucleotides covering both TRBC1 and TRBC2 was used as the beta constant-region primer. A single-stranded oligonucleotide carrying the SP2 primer and a 12-nucleotide UMI was ligated to the 3' end of the cDNA by T4 RNA ligase 1. The ligated cDNA went through four rounds of PCR with nested alpha and beta constant-region primers together with the SP2 primer. Incubation of the ligation reaction lasted roughly 20-25 hours at 16 degrees C. To avoid over-amplification, PCR2 was usually performed as a SYBR Green qPCR and halted once a predetermined threshold was reached. All purifications after the first were performed with Agencourt AMPure XP magnetic beads. Library quantification was done by Qubit, followed by a TapeStation check on which the main peak was expected at around 650 bp. Pooled libraries were sequenced on an Illumina MiSeq with v2 2x251 paired-end kits, typically giving roughly 0.9-2.1 million reads per sample. Each sample was pooled at 3 to 5 nM, and about 4.5-8% PhiX was included to help cluster recognition. On the study's bioinformatics: FASTQ reads processed by Demultiplexor were assigned V and J genes by Decombinator through tag matching that tolerated a single base-pair mismatch. By using UMIs, Collapsinator corrected both sequencing errors and the frequency errors caused by PCR heterogeneity. CDR3Translator translated TCRs and extracted CDR3s from the conserved cysteine to the FGXG phenylalanine, flagging non-productive sequences. Gini, Shannon entropy and inverse Simpson indices were calculated on repertoires subsampled to equal numbers of UMI-defined TCRs. Within the linear range, a power law was fitted by maximum likelihood to the distributions of clonotype abundance. When run on a single naive CD8 sample, MIGEC and the pipeline yielded similar UMI counts, similar unique TCR numbers and similar clonal distributions. Repertoires were searched for approximately 7,000 CMV-associated CDR3 sequences compiled from VDJdb and a published dataset. Starting from the raw public reads, TCRdb applied fastp trimming at Q25, assembled clones with MiXCR and retained in-frame beta chains. Each CDR3 protein appears once, grouped with its most common genes and DNA. What appears here as the V and J calls and clone size reflects TCRdb's work, not the paper's. This sample has approximately 85,000 distinct CDR3 sequences in its table, and 5.5% to 8.5% of those were observed once. The ten most abundant clones make up over 1.5% of the sample.

Source material: central memory CD4+ T cells from blood. Interpreted using the paper, the cell subset or site label stands for: central memory, CD45RA- CD27+. The TCR was taken from a human donor in good health. The chain was built from TRBV7-2 and TRBJ1-1, with a tentative D gene TRBD1 over 6 matching bases. The DNA sequence follows: TGTGCCAGCAGCCTAGTACAGGGCAGCACTGAAGCTTTCTTT. Its protein reads: CASSLVQGSTEAFF.